The clone carrying this T cell receptor (beta chain) was seen a single time. Its antigen remains unknown. Deletions cut 5 bases from V and 6 bases from J, with 15 bases between. Germline CDR1 ENHRY, CDR2 SYGVKD. The CDR3 has 14 residues. This sample is part of a study of immune evolution from preneoplasia to lung adenocarcinoma. Study at large: HLA loss of heterozygosity: about 7% AIS, more than 14% MIA, approximately 31% ADC, none AAH. Findings and limits, study-wide: Top clone share appeared to fall from AAH through AIS, MIA, adenocarcinoma. Later-stage lesions seemingly showed higher T cell density and diversity than normal lung.

Libraries were prepared by immunoSEQ multiplex PCR; TCRdb keeps only in-frame clonotypes and omits some of them. This sample has about 9,100 clones, with roughly four fifths found just once. Between the mid-2010s and the late 2010s, patients underwent resection in Japan or China. The chain combines TRBV10-3 with TRBJ2-3, with D tentatively TRBD2 (5 bases). The receptor's source is a person aged 70 to 79 with lung adenocarcinoma. Sequenced input: FFPE lung adenocarcinoma in situ tissue. The CDR3 coding sequence is TGTGCCATCAGTCAGGAGCGGACTTGGGATACGCAGTATTTT. Protein: CAISQERTWDTQYF.